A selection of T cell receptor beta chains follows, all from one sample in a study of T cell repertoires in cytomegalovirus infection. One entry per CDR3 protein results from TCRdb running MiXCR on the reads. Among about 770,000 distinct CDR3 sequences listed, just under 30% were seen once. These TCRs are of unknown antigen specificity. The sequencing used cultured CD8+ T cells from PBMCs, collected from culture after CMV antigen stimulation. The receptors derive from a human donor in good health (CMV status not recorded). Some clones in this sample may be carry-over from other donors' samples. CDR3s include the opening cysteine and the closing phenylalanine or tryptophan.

CDR3aa: CASSTGQAPVF
v_gene: TRBV7-9
j_gene: TRBJ1-2

CDR3aa: CASKGGREQFF
v_gene: TRBV7-9
j_gene: TRBJ2-1

CDR3aa: CASSPGTGGRAFF
v_gene: TRBV6-4
j_gene: TRBJ1-1

CDR3aa: CASSPPGGASYNEQFF
v_gene: TRBV9
j_gene: TRBJ2-1

CDR3aa: CASSRTGTHTQYF
v_gene: TRBV27
j_gene: TRBJ2-3

CDR3aa: CASSSRQRGGTGELFF
v_gene: TRBV5-5
j_gene: TRBJ2-2

CDR3aa: CRDGVPSSYNEQFF
v_gene: TRBV2
j_gene: TRBJ2-1

CDR3aa: CASSPLETVYGYTF
v_gene: TRBV19
j_gene: TRBJ1-2

CDR3aa: CASSFPGQGYEQYF
v_gene: TRBV5-1
j_gene: TRBJ2-7

CDR3aa: CASTPRTGVINGYTF
v_gene: TRBV27
j_gene: TRBJ1-2

CDR3aa: CASRTTDSDDTIYF
v_gene: TRBV12-3/TRBV12-4
j_gene: TRBJ1-3